Shown below are 10 T cell receptor beta chains from a single sample sequenced in a study of T cell repertoires in cytomegalovirus infection. Using its own MiXCR run on the reads, TCRdb lists one record per CDR3 protein. The table shows 480,000 or so distinct CDR3 sequences, with over 9% occurring only once. Sequences were obtained from PBMCs. Source of these receptors: a human donor in good health (CMV status not recorded). Some clones in this sample may be carry-over from other donors' samples.

In DNA form, the CDR3 reads TGTGCCACCCAGGAGGGTGGTGAAGCTTTCTTT. Its protein is CATQEGGEAFF. V is TRBV25-1 and J is TRBJ1-1, with D hard to call. The CDR3 has 11 residues. Germline V gives CDR1 MGHDK, CDR2 SYGVNS. V was clipped by 10 bases and J by 7 bases, with 13 bases between them. The variable domain in full, with the rest retrieved from reference TRBV25-1 and TRBJ1-1, is EADIYQTPRYLVIGTGKKITLECSQTMGHDKMYWYQQDPGMELHLIHYSYGVNSTEKGDLSSESTVSRIRTEHFPLTLESARPSHTSQYLCATQEGGEAFFGQGTRLTVV.

This clonotype was observed at least ten times. The chain is built from TRBV2 and TRBJ1-2; 7 nucleotides agree with TRBD1. The CDR3 covers 15 residues. Trimming removed 7 bases from V and 3 bases from J; junction bases left unmatched: 11. Germline assignment: CDR1 SNHLY and CDR2 FYNNEI. CDR3 amino acids: CASIWGPGGDYGYTF. The CDR3 region has the DNA TGTGCCAGCATTTGGGGGCCAGGGGGGGACTATGGCTACACCTTC.

The sample holds many counts of this clonotype. This chain uses TRBV29-1 with TRBJ1-2, with 10 bases that match TRBD1. Germline CDR1 SQVTM, CDR2 ANQGSEA. The CDR3 consists of 15 residues. After removal of 3 bases from V and 7 bases from J, the junction contained 11 bases not matched to a gene. CDR3 in DNA: TGCAGCGTTGAGAAGTACCGGGACAGGGGAGGTGGCTACACCTTC. Amino acids: CSVEKYRDRGGGYTF.

This clonotype was seen many times. V usage is TRBV7-2 and J usage is TRBJ2-5; the match to TRBD2 covers 7 bases. CDR1 and CDR2 from the germline V gene are SGHTA and FQGNSA. The length of the CDR3 is 14 residues. Trimming cost V 4 bases and J 7 bases; bases outside gene matches: 9. The CDR3 DNA reads TGTGCCAGCAGCTACGGGACTACCAAAACGACCCAGTACTTC. Translating it yields CASSYGTTKTTQYF.

This clonotype was detected ten times or more. The V and J genes are TRBV2 and TRBJ2-1; 13 positions agree with TRBD2. CDR1 and CDR2 (germline): SNHLY, FYNNEI. The CDR3 covers 14 residues. The V segment lost 6 bases and the J segment 12 bases; nucleotides outside the gene matches: 8. The CDR3 spells CASRGRTSGSGQFF. The CDR3 DNA sequence: TGTGCCAGCAGGGGCAGGACTAGCGGGAGTGGGCAGTTCTTC. The full variable domain, with the rest looked up from reference TRBV2 and TRBJ2-1, is EPEVTQTPSHQVTQMGQEVILRCVPISNHLYFYWYRQILGQKVEFLVSFYNNEISEKSEIFDDQFSVERPDGSNFTLKIRSTKLEDSAMYFCASRGRTSGSGQFFGPGTRLTVL.

The chain links TRBV29-1 to TRBJ1-3, with 8 bases lining up with TRBD1. The CDR3 is 16 residues long. Germline V gives CDR1 SQVTM, CDR2 ANQGSEA. V shed 0 bases and J 4 bases; nucleotides not matched to a gene: 8. The chain's CDR3 is CSVEDQQGARGNTIYF. The DNA for the CDR3 is TGCAGCGTTGAAGATCAGCAGGGGGCAAGGGGAAACACCATATATTTT.

This clonotype occurred many times. The rearrangement uses TRBV7-9 and TRBJ2-1; D is possibly TRBD2 (6 bases). This CDR3 spans 13 amino acids. Trimming shortened V by 2 bases and J by 9 bases, and 11 bases separated the two germline ends. Germline V gene data show CDR1 as SEHNR and CDR2 as FQNEAQ (reference sequence). DNA for the CDR3: TGTGCCAGCAGCTTATCGGGACTTGGTGAGCAGTTCTTC. This gives the protein CASSLSGLGEQFF.

This clonotype was observed a handful of times. The CDR3 DNA is TGCAGTGCTCACGACAGGGAGTCTGGAAACACCATATATTTT. Translated: CSAHDRESGNTIYF. This rearrangement joins TRBV20-1 to TRBJ1-3; TRBD1 aligns across 7 bases. From germline, CDR1 is DFQATT and CDR2 SNEGSKA (reference sequence). After removal of 5 bases from V and 1 base from J, the junction contained 5 bases not matched to a gene. The CDR3 is 14 residues long.

This clonotype was recorded at least ten times. V is TRBV10-3 and J is TRBJ2-2; no firm D call. The CDR3 runs to 15 residues. Germline CDR1 is ENHRY and CDR2 is SYGVKD. Deletions cut 2 bases from V and 3 bases from J, with 10 bases between. CDR3 amino acids: CAISEANPDTGELFF. In nucleotides, the CDR3 is TGTGCCATCAGTGAGGCCAACCCTGACACCGGGGAGCTGTTTTTT.

This clonotype appeared many times. The V and J genes are TRBV5-6 and TRBJ2-1, with 7 bases identical to TRBD2. CDR1 SGHDT and CDR2 YYEEEE come from the germline V gene. This CDR3 is built from 12 residues. The V gene end was trimmed by 5 bases and the J gene end by 9 bases; junction bases not matched to a gene: 5. CDR3 loop: CASRPWEGEQFF. As DNA, the CDR3 is TGTGCCAGCAGACCCTGGGAGGGTGAGCAGTTCTTC.